The 21 T cell receptor beta chains below all came from one sample that was sequenced in a study of T cell clonotyping in hematopoietic cell transplantation. Method: immunoSEQ multiplex PCR; TCRdb's copy keeps in-frame clones and lacks some. The data contain just under 7,500 clones, more than 90% of them seen just once; the ten biggest clones take up over 0.4%. This sample comprised PBMCs, obtained 30 days after allogeneic stem cell transplant. The receptors were gathered from a male patient aged 35-50 years who had an allogeneic stem cell transplant from a related donor, so the T cells may come from the graft donor. Some clones in this sample may be carry-over from other donors' samples.

The chain carries TRBV30 and TRBJ2-3; perhaps TRBD2 as D (7 bases). This CDR3 is 14 amino acids long. The germline V gene has CDR1 GTSNPN and CDR2 SVGIG (reference sequence). Between the trimmed V and J ends, which lost 4 bases and 2 bases, there was a span of 13 bases. DNA for the CDR3: TGTGCCTGGAAACGGGGGGCCGCCACAGATACGCAGTATTTT. Its translation: CAWKRGAATDTQYF.

The chain joins TRBV4-2 to TRBJ1-1; unclear D gene. This CDR3 is built from 13 residues. Germline lookup yields CDR1 LGHNA and CDR2 YNFKEQ. Trimming shortened V by 3 bases and J by 2 bases, and 7 bases separated the two germline ends. Here the CDR3 DNA reads TGTGCCAGCAGCCAGAGTCCCAACACTGAAGCTTTCTTT. Protein sequence: CASSQSPNTEAFF.

The chain joins TRBV27 to TRBJ1-2; the D gene is possibly TRBD1 (5 bases). CDR1 MNHEY and CDR2 SMNVEV come from the germline V gene (reference sequence). This CDR3 is 13 amino acids long. Trimming cost V 3 bases and J 7 bases, with 12 bases left between them. The CDR3 nucleotides are TGTGCCAGCAGTTTCGGCCAGGGAAGTGGCTACACCTTC. Translating gives CASSFGQGSGYTF.

The chain employs TRBV4-1 and TRBJ2-1; possible D gene TRBD2, 6 bases. The V and J ends lost 4 bases and 7 bases respectively, with 17 bases between them. CDR1 and CDR2 from the germline V gene are MGHRA and YSYEKL. This CDR3 spans 15 amino acids. In nucleotides, the CDR3 is TGCGCCAGCAGCCCGACGACGGGAGTTGGAAATGAGCAGTTCTTC. Translating gives CASSPTTGVGNEQFF.

The rearrangement uses TRBV6-5 and TRBJ2-2; no firm D call. Trimming shortened V by 0 bases and J by 8 bases, and 7 bases separated the two germline ends. This CDR3 has 13 amino acids. Germline values: CDR1 MNHEY, CDR2 SVGAGI. The CDR3: CASSYSRSGELFF. The DNA for the CDR3 is TGTGCCAGCAGTTACTCGAGGTCTGGGGAGCTGTTTTTT.

The chain carries TRBV4-1 and TRBJ1-2; tentative D call: TRBD1 (5 bases). The length of the CDR3 is 17 residues. Trimming shortened V by 1 base and J by 4 bases, and 19 bases separated the two germline ends. Per germline, CDR1 MGHRA and CDR2 YSYEKL. The CDR3 region has the DNA TGCGCCAGCAGCCAAGTGTTCGGGGGAGCGTTCGGCTATGGCTACACCTTC. It is translated as CASSQVFGGAFGYGYTF.

The chain recombines TRBV25-1 with TRBJ2-1, with unresolved D. V lost 2 bases, J lost 8 bases, and 4 bases lay in between. CDR3 size: 11 residues. The germline V gene has CDR1 MGHDK and CDR2 SYGVNS. The CDR3 sequence: CASSENYEQFF. The CDR3, as DNA: TGTGCCAGCAGTGAAAATTATGAGCAGTTCTTC. The full variable domain, in which reference TRBV25-1 and TRBJ2-1 provide the parts outside the CDR3, is EADIYQTPRYLVIGTGKKITLECSQTMGHDKMYWYQQDPGMELHLIHYSYGVNSTEKGDLSSESTVSRIRTEHFPLTLESARPSHTSQYLCASSENYEQFFGPGTRLTVL.

The V gene is TRBV5-6, the J gene TRBJ1-1; possible D gene TRBD1, 6 bases. Between the trimmed V and J ends, which lost 4 bases and 4 bases, there was a span of 20 bases. This CDR3 has 16 amino acids. Germline-derived CDR1 and CDR2 are SGHDT and YYEEEE. DNA for the CDR3: TGTGCCAGCAGCGCCCCCGGTCGGGGGCTTGTCACTGAAGCTTTCTTT. Its protein is CASSAPGRGLVTEAFF.

Turning to this clone: A read error may produce the germline difference seen at one junction end. The chain links TRBV6-1 to TRBJ2-7; D unresolved. Germline V lookup: CDR1 MNHNS, CDR2 SASEGT. The CDR3 is made up of 11 amino acids. The CDR3 protein is CASSGRYVQYF. DNA of the CDR3: TGTGCCAGCAGTGGTAGATACGTGCAGTACTTC.

This clone was seen just once. This chain links TRBV6-5 with TRBJ2-7; 9 bases map to TRBD1. CDR3 length equals 14 residues. The germline gives CDR1 MNHEY, CDR2 SVGAGI. The J segment lost 4 bases and the V segment lost 7 bases, leaving 8 bases of the junction unmatched. CDR3 loop: CASNPGTGRYEQYF. Written as DNA, the CDR3 is TGTGCCAGCAATCCAGGGACAGGGAGATACGAGCAGTACTTC.

The chain has TRBV2 and TRBJ2-2; 7 nucleotides line up with TRBD2. The germline V gene has CDR1 SNHLY and CDR2 FYNNEI. CDR3 size: 15 residues. With 6 bases clipped from V and 2 bases from J, the junction kept 6 bases outside the gene matches. CDR3 sequence (DNA): TGTGCCAGCAGATCCAGCGGGGTCAACACCGGGGAGCTGTTTTTT. Translating it yields CASRSSGVNTGELFF.

The V gene is TRBV2, the J gene TRBJ2-1; TRBD2 agrees at 8 bases. Unmatched junction bases numbered 9, after V lost 2 bases and J lost 9 bases. This CDR3 has 15 residues. Germline V lookup: CDR1 SNHLY, CDR2 FYNNEI. CDR3 nucleotide sequence: TGTGCCAGCAGTGAAATGGGGCGGGGGGACCGTGAGCAGTTCTTC. Translating gives CASSEMGRGDREQFF.

V usage is TRBV11-3 and J usage is TRBJ2-4; D perhaps matches TRBD1 (5 bases). CDR1 and CDR2 (germline): SGHNT, YENEEA. V was pared by 3 bases and J by 13 bases, with 16 bases between. This CDR3 is 13 amino acids long. The CDR3 DNA reads as TGTGCCAGCAGCTTTTCCCCAGACAGACCACAGTACTTC. Its translation is CASSFSPDRPQYF. The complete variable domain, with remaining parts taken from reference TRBV11-3 and TRBJ2-4, reads EAGVVQSPRYKIIEKKQPVAFWCNPISGHNTLYWYLQNLGQGPELLIRYENEEAVDDSQLPKDRFSAERLKGVDSTLKIQPAELGDSAVYLCASSFSPDRPQYFGAGTRLSVL.

The CDR3 DNA reads TGTGCCAGCAGCCTAAGGCGGGACACCACTAACTATGGCTACACCTTC. Amino acids: CASSLRRDTTNYGYTF. The chain has TRBV7-9 and TRBJ1-2; D possibly corresponds to TRBD1 (6 bases). Germline CDR1 reads SEHNR; CDR2 reads FQNEAQ (reference sequence). Trimming left V 5 bases short and J 0 bases short, with 16 bases between. This CDR3 is 16 amino acids long.

The sample holds one count of this clone. The chain joins TRBV5-4 to TRBJ2-2, with 8 bases lining up with TRBD2. Germline V gene lookup returns CDR1 SGHNT and CDR2 YYREEE (reference sequence). The ends lost 4 bases at V and 4 bases at J; junction bases unmatched: 9. This CDR3 is built from 16 residues. The CDR3, as DNA: TGTGCCAGCAGCACCGGAGGCGGGGGGCTCACCGGGGAGCTGTTTTTT. It specifies CASSTGGGGLTGELFF.

CDR3 nucleotides: TGTGCCAGCAGCTTAGGGACAGGCCACTATGGCTACACCTTC. Its protein product is CASSLGTGHYGYTF. J is TRBJ1-2 and V is TRBV7-2; 7 bases agree with TRBD1. The CDR3 loop spans 14 amino acids. V was pared by 1 base and J by 3 bases, with 2 bases of the junction left unmatched. CDR1 SGHTA and CDR2 FQGNSA come from the germline V gene.

The chain employs TRBV7-2 and TRBJ2-7; TRBD2 matches at 7 bases. This CDR3 has 13 amino acids. Trimming removed 1 base from V and 11 bases from J; junction bases left unmatched: 8. Germline V CDR1 and CDR2: SGHTA, FQGNSA. CDR3 region: CASSLEAAGNEYF. In nucleotides, the CDR3 is TGTGCCAGCAGCTTAGAGGCAGCGGGGAACGAGTACTTC.

J is TRBJ2-7 and V is TRBV4-2; 8 nucleotides agree with TRBD2. Trimming at V came to 4 bases and at J to 4 bases, leaving 6 bases not matched to a gene. The germline CDR1 and CDR2 sequences are LGHNA and YNFKEQ. The CDR3 covers 14 residues. As DNA, the CDR3 is TGTGCCAGCAGCCCGTCGGGGGGGCATTACGAGCAGTACTTC. Translating it yields CASSPSGGHYEQYF.

This chain connects TRBV5-4 to TRBJ2-7; the match to TRBD1 covers 7 bases. CDR3 length equals 15 residues. The germline gives CDR1 SGHNT, CDR2 YYREEE (reference sequence). Trimming took 0 bases from V and 4 from J; bases not matched to a gene: 7. Here the CDR3 DNA reads TGTGCCAGCAGCTTGGGTGTTGGGACAGCATACGAGCAGTACTTC. This encodes CASSLGVGTAYEQYF.

The V call is TRBV2, the J call TRBJ2-5; maybe TRBD1 (5 bases). Germline-derived CDR1 and CDR2 are SNHLY and FYNNEI. The CDR3 consists of 13 residues. Trimming left V 3 bases short and J 4 bases short, with 9 bases between. The CDR3 nucleotides are TGTGCCAGCAGTGACAGGGAAGGAGAGACCCAGTACTTC. It codes for CASSDREGETQYF.

The V and J genes are TRBV5-1 and TRBJ2-3; D is unresolved. The CDR3 has 14 amino acids. V was pared by 5 bases and J by 0 bases, with 10 bases between. Germline V gene sequence: CDR1 SGHRS, CDR2 YFSETQ. In DNA form, the CDR3 reads TGCGCCAGCAGGAACCACAGAAGCACAGATACGCAGTATTTT. This codes for CASRNHRSTDTQYF.